Below are 8 T cell receptor beta chains sequenced from a single sample in a study of monozygotic twins with cystic fibrosis. Clones were sequenced by immunoSEQ multiplex PCR, and TCRdb holds only the in-frame ones, with some missing. The profile shows about 15,000 clones, around 96% of them singletons. The material sequenced was blood. The origin of the receptors is a girl aged 2-10 years with cystic fibrosis.

The count of this clone is one. The chain recombines TRBV19 with TRBJ1-2; no reliable D call. CDR3 length equals 12 residues. The V end lost 3 bases, the J end lost 6 bases, and 8 bases lay between the germline ends. Germline CDR1 is LNHDA and CDR2 is SQIVND (reference sequence). The CDR3 here is CASSIVRDGYTF. CDR3 DNA sequence: TGTGCCAGTAGTATTGTGCGAGATGGCTACACCTTC. The variable domain in full, completed from reference TRBV19 and TRBJ1-2, reads DGGITQSPKYLFRKEGQNVTLSCEQNLNHDAMYWYRQDPGQGLRLIYYSQIVNDFQKGDIAEGYSVSREKKESFPLTVTSAQKNPTAFYLCASSIVRDGYTFGSGTRLTVV.

V gene TRBV27 combines with J gene TRBJ2-7; TRBD1 or TRBD2 may be the D gene (5 bases each). V was cut by 6 bases and J by 3 bases, with 15 bases left in between. Germline CDR1 reads MNHEY; CDR2 reads SMNVEV (reference sequence). CDR3 size: 14 residues. The CDR3 is CASSTGTLVYEQYF. CDR3 nucleotides: TGTGCCAGCAGCACCGGGACGCTGGTCTACGAGCAGTACTTC.

The chain employs TRBV5-1 and TRBJ2-7; no clear D gene. The V gene lost 2 bases and the J gene lost 4 bases, with 7 bases spanning the gap. The CDR3 is 12 residues long. Germline V lookup: CDR1 SGHRS, CDR2 YFSETQ. CDR3 sequence: CASSLDGYEQYF. In DNA form, the CDR3 reads TGCGCCAGCAGCTTAGACGGGTACGAGCAGTACTTC.

The V gene is TRBV2, the J gene TRBJ2-7; no reliable D call. There are 15 residues in the CDR3. Trimming took 8 bases from V and 3 from J, leaving 20 bases between them. Germline CDR1 SNHLY, CDR2 FYNNEI. This CDR3 is CASGSVAYGDYEQYF. DNA of the CDR3: TGTGCCAGCGGGTCAGTGGCTTACGGAGACTACGAGCAGTACTTC. Full variable domain (rest looked up from reference TRBV2 and TRBJ2-7): EPEVTQTPSHQVTQMGQEVILRCVPISNHLYFYWYRQILGQKVEFLVSFYNNEISEKSEIFDDQFSVERPDGSNFTLKIRSTKLEDSAMYFCASGSVAYGDYEQYFGPGTRLTVT.

V usage is TRBV19 and J usage is TRBJ1-3; a possible D gene is TRBD1 (5 bases). CDR1 is LNHDA and CDR2 is SQIVND in the germline V gene (reference sequence). CDR3 length: 14 amino acids. Trimming removed 3 bases at V and 2 bases at J, with 8 bases between. CDR3 sequence (DNA): TGTGCCAGTAGTATGTTGGGGGCTGGAAACACCATATATTTT. The encoded protein is CASSMLGAGNTIYF.

This sequence joins TRBV30 and TRBJ2-3; D might be TRBD2 (6 bases). CDR3 length equals 15 residues. Trimming shortened V by 0 bases and J by 1 base, and 11 bases separated the two germline ends. Looked up from germline, CDR1 is GTSNPN and CDR2 is SVGIG (reference sequence). This CDR3 is CAWSVGGTRTDTQYF. The CDR3 nucleotides read TGTGCCTGGAGTGTTGGGGGGACCCGCACAGATACGCAGTATTTT.

This clone occurred once. The chain links TRBV27 to TRBJ1-6; TRBD1 agrees at 8 bases. V was pared by 3 bases and J by 7 bases, with 11 bases of the junction left unmatched. The germline V gene encodes CDR1 MNHEY and CDR2 SMNVEV (reference sequence). The CDR3 is made up of 17 amino acids. The CDR3 is CASSFQGAEVWNSPLHF. CDR3 sequence (DNA): TGTGCCAGCAGTTTTCAGGGGGCAGAGGTATGGAATTCACCCCTCCACTTT.

CDR3 amino acids: CASPPGTWEGYTF. The CDR3 nucleotides read TGTGCCAGCCCGCCAGGGACGTGGGAAGGCTACACCTTC. The chain recombines TRBV7-2 with TRBJ1-2, with D tentatively TRBD1 (5 bases). This CDR3 is built from 13 residues. The V gene lost 8 bases and the J gene lost 8 bases, with 18 bases spanning the gap. Germline V gene lookup returns CDR1 SGHTA and CDR2 FQGNSA. The full variable domain, with the rest looked up from reference TRBV7-2 and TRBJ1-2, is GAGVSQSPSNKVTEKGKDVELRCDPISGHTALYWYRQSLGQGLEFLIYFQGNSAPDKSGLPSDRFSAERTGGSVSTLTIQRTQQEDSAVYLCASPPGTWEGYTFGSGTRLTVV.